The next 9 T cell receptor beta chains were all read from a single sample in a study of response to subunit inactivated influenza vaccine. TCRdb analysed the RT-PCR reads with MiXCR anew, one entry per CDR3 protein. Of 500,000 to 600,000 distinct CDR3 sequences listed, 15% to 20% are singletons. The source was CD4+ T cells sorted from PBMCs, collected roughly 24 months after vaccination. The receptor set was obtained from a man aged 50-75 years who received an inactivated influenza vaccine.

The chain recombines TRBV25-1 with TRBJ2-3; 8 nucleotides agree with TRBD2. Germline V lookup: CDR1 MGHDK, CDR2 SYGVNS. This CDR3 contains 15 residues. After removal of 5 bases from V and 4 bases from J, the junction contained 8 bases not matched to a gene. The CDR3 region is CASSPHSGTADTQYF. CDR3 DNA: TGTGCCAGCAGTCCGCATAGCGGGACCGCAGATACGCAGTATTTT.

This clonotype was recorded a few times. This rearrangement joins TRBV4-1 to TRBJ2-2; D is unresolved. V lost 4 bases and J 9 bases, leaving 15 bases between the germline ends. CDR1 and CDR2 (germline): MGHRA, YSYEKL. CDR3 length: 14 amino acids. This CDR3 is CASSRTLGTRELFF. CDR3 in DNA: TGCGCCAGCAGCCGAACGCTAGGTACCCGGGAGCTGTTTTTT.

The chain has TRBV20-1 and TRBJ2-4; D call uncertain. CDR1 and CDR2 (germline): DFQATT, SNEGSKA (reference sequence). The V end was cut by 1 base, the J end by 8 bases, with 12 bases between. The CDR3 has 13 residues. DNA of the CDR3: TGCAGTGCTAGAGTAAGGGCAGGAGACATTCAGTACTTC. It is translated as CSARVRAGDIQYF.

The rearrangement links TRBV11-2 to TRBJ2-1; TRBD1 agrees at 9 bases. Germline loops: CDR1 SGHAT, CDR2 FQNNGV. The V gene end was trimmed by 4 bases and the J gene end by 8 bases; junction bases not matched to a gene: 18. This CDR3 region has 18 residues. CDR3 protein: CASSSQRVPGQGFYEQFF. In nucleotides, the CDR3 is TGTGCCAGCAGCTCACAGAGAGTCCCGGGACAGGGTTTCTATGAGCAGTTCTTC.

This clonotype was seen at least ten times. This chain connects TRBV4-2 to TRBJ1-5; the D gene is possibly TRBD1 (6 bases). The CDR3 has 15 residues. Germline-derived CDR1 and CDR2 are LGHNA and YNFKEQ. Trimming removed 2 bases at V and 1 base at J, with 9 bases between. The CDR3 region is CASSQPGTSNQPQHF. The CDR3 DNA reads TGTGCCAGCAGCCAACCCGGGACAAGCAATCAGCCCCAGCATTTT.

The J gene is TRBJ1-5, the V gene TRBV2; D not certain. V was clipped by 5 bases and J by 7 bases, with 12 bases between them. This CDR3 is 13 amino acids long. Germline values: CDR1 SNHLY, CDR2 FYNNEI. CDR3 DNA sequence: TGTGCCAGCAGTCTTTACGGAGGGCAGCCCCAGCATTTT. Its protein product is CASSLYGGQPQHF.

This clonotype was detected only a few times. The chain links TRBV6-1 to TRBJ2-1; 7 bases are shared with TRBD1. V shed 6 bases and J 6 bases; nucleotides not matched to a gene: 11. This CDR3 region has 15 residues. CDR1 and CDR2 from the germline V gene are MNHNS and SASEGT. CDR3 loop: CASSRWITGVNEQFF. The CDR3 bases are TGTGCCAGCAGCCGATGGATTACAGGGGTCAATGAGCAGTTCTTC.

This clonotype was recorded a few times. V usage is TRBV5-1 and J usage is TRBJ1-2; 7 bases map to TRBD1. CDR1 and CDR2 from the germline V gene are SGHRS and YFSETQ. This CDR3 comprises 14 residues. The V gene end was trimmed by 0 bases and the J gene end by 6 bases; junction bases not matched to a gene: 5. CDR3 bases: TGCGCCAGCAGCTTGGAAAGGGGGCAGCATGGCTACACCTTC. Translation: CASSLERGQHGYTF. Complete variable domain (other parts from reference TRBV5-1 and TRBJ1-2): KAGVTQTPRYLIKTRGQQVTLSCSPISGHRSVSWYQQTPGQGLQFLFEYFSETQRNKGNFPGRFSGRQFSNSRSEMNVSTLELGDSALYLCASSLERGQHGYTFGSGTRLTVV.

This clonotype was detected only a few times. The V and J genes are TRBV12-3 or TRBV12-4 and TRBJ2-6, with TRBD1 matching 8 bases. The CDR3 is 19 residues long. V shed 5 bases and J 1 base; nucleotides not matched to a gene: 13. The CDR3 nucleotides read TGTGCCAGCAGTGGATTACTGGACAGGGTTAGGTCTGGGGCCAACGTCCTGACTTTC. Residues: CASSGLLDRVRSGANVLTF.